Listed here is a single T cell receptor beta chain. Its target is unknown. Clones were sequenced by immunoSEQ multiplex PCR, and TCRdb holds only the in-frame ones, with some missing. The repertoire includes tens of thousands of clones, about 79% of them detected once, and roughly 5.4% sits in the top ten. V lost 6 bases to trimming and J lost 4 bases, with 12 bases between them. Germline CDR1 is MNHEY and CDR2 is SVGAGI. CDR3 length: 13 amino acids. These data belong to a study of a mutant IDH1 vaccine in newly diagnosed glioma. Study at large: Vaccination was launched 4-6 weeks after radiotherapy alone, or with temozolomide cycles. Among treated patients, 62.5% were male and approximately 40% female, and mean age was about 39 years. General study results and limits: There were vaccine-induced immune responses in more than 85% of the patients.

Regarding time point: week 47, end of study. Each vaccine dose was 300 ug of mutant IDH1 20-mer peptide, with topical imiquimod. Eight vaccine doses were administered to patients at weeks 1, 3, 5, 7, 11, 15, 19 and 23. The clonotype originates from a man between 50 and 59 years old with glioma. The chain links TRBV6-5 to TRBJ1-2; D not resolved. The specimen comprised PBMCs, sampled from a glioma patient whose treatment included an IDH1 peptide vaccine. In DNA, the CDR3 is TGTGCCAGCAGCCGAACAGAGACCTATGGCTACACCTTC. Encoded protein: CASSRTETYGYTF.